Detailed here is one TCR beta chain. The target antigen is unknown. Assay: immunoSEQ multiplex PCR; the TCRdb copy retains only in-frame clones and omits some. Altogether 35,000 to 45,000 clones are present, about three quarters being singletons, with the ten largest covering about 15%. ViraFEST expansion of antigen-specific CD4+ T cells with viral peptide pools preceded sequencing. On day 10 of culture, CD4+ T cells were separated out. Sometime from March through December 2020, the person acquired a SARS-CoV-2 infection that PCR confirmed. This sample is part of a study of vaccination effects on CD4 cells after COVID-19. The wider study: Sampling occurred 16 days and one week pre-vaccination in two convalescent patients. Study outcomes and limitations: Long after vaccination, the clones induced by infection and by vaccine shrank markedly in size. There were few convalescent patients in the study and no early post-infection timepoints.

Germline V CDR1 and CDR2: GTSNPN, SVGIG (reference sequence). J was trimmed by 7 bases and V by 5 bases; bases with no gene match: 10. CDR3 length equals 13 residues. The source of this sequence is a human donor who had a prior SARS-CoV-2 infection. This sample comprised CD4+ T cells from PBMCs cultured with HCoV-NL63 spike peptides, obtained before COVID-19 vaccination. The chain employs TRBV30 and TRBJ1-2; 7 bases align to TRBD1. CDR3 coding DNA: TGTGCCTGGGGCATCAAGGGGGCCGGTGGCTACACCTTC. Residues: CAWGIKGAGGYTF.